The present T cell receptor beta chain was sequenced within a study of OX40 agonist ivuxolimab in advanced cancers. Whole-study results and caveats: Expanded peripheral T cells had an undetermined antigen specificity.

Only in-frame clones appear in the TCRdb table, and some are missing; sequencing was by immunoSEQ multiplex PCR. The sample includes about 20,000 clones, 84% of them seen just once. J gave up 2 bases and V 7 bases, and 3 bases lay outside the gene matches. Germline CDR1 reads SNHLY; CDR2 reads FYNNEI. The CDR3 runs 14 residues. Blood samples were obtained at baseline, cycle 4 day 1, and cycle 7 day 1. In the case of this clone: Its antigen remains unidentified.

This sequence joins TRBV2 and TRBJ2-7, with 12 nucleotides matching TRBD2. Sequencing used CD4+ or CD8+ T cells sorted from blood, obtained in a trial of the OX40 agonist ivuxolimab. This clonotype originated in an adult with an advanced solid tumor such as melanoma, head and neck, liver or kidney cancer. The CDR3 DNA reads TGTGCCAGCAAGGGGACTAGCGGGCCCTACGAGCAGTACTTC. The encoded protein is CASKGTSGPYEQYF.